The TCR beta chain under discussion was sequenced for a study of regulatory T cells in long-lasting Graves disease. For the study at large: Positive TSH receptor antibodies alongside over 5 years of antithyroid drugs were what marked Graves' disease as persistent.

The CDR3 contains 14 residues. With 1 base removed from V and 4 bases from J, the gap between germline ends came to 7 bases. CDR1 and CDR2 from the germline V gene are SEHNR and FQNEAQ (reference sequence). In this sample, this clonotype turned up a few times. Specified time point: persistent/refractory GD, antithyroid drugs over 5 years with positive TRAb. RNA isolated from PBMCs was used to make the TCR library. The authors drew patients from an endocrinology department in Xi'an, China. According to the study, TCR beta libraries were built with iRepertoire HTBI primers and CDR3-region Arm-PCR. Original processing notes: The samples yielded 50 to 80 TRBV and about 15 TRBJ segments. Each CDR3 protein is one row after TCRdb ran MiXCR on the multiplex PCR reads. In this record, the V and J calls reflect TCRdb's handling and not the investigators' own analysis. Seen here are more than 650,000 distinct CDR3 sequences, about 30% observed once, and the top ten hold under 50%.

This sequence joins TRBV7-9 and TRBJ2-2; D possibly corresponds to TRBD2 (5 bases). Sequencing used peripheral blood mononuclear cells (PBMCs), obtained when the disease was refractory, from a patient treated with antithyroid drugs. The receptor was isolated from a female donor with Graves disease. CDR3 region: CASSLGGVTGELFF. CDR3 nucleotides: TGTGCCAGCAGCTTAGGGGGAGTCACCGGGGAGCTGTTTTTT.